Below, 21 T cell receptor beta chains from the same sample are listed, as sequenced in a study of response to subunit inactivated influenza vaccine. TCRdb independently ran MiXCR on the RT-PCR reads; one entry per CDR3 protein. Of about 500,000 distinct CDR3 sequences in the sample, about 17% are singletons; the top ten hold around 3%. The source material was CD4+ T cells sorted from PBMCs, sampled roughly 24 months after vaccination. Receptor source: a man between 50 and 69 years old who received an inactivated influenza vaccine.

The chain couples TRBV20-1 to TRBJ1-2; TRBD1 matches at 12 bases. After removal of 3 bases from V and 8 bases from J, the junction contained 10 bases not matched to a gene. CDR1 is DFQATT, CDR2 SNEGSKA, per germline (reference sequence). This CDR3 has 15 residues. Here the CDR3 reads CSARTRGQGARGYTF. CDR3 nucleotides: TGCAGTGCTAGGACCAGGGGACAGGGGGCACGCGGCTACACCTTC.

The chain is built from TRBV3-1 and TRBJ2-2; either TRBD1 or TRBD2 may fit D (7 bases each). The CDR3 contains 15 residues. Trimming stripped 5 bases from V and 5 bases from J, with 15 bases between. The V gene's germline CDR1 is LGHDT and CDR2 YNNKEL (reference sequence). The CDR3 sequence: CASSARQGGTGELFF. The CDR3, as DNA: TGTGCCAGCAGCGCCCGACAGGGAGGGACCGGGGAGCTGTTTTTT.

The chain has TRBV6-1 and TRBJ2-5, with D perhaps TRBD2 (6 bases). The ends were cut back, 5 bases at V and 2 bases at J, with 15 bases in the middle. Per germline, CDR1 MNHNS and CDR2 SASEGT. The CDR3 covers 15 residues. The CDR3 coding sequence is TGTGCCAGCAGTACCCGCGGGGCAGGGCAAGAGACCCAGTACTTC. It specifies CASSTRGAGQETQYF.

In its sample, this clonotype was seen a few times. The chain links TRBV2 to TRBJ1-1; 10 bases agree with TRBD1. Germline loops: CDR1 SNHLY, CDR2 FYNNEI. V shed 4 bases and J 4 bases; nucleotides not matched to a gene: 3. CDR3 size: 14 residues. The CDR3 region is CASSGQGASTEAFF. Written as DNA, the CDR3 is TGTGCCAGCAGTGGACAGGGGGCTAGCACTGAAGCTTTCTTT.

This clonotype was picked up one time. The chain joins TRBV27 to TRBJ2-5, with TRBD2 matching over 11 bases. The V gene's germline CDR1 is MNHEY and CDR2 SMNVEV (reference sequence). The CDR3 loop spans 13 amino acids. CDR3 sequence reads: CAVAGGHQETQYF. The CDR3 DNA reads as TGTGCTGTAGCGGGGGGGCACCAAGAGACCCAGTACTTC.

V and J are TRBV4-1 and TRBJ2-7; D gene ambiguous. The CDR3 extends over 15 amino acids. Per germline, CDR1 MGHRA and CDR2 YSYEKL. The V end lost 0 bases, the J end lost 2 bases, and 11 bases lay between the germline ends. Here the CDR3 DNA reads TGCGCCAGCAGCCAAGAGCGTGCGGAAACCTACGAGCAGTACTTC. Its translation: CASSQERAETYEQYF.

This clonotype was picked up a small number of times. The chain uses TRBV20-1 and TRBJ2-1; D tentatively fits TRBD1 or TRBD2 (5 bases each). This CDR3 is built from 13 residues. V was pared by 6 bases and J by 8 bases, with 17 bases between. CDR1 is DFQATT and CDR2 is SNEGSKA in the germline V gene (reference sequence). The CDR3 region has the DNA TGCAGTGCCAGCCGGGACGCAGTCCATGAGCAGTTCTTC. It yields the protein CSASRDAVHEQFF.

This clonotype was observed many times. The J gene is TRBJ2-7, the V gene TRBV6-2 or TRBV6-3, with TRBD1 matching over 10 bases. V shed 3 bases and J 2 bases; nucleotides not matched to a gene: 4. The CDR3 consists of 15 residues. CDR1 MNHEY and CDR2 SVGEGT come from the germline V gene. The DNA for the CDR3 is TGTGCCAGCAGTTATTTGGGACAGGGGCCCTACGAGCAGTACTTC. As protein: CASSYLGQGPYEQYF.

This clonotype was seen a handful of times. V is TRBV12-3 or TRBV12-4 and J is TRBJ2-7; D perhaps matches TRBD1 (6 bases). This CDR3 has 17 amino acids. The V end lost 0 bases, the J end lost 3 bases, and 18 bases lay between the germline ends. The CDR3 reads CASSLAGAAGTNYEQYF. The CDR3, as DNA: TGTGCCAGCAGTTTAGCTGGGGCGGCAGGGACAAACTACGAGCAGTACTTC.

At least ten counts were recorded for this clonotype. V is TRBV6-1 and J is TRBJ2-7; 7 bases map to TRBD1. From germline, CDR1 is MNHNS and CDR2 SASEGT. V trimming: 2 bases; J trimming: 1 base; junction bases outside the gene matches: 2. This CDR3 region has 14 residues. CDR3 in amino acids: CASSETTGSYEQYF. CDR3 coding DNA: TGTGCCAGCAGTGAAACGACAGGGTCCTACGAGCAGTACTTC.

This clonotype was counted ten times or more. The rearrangement uses TRBV12-3 or TRBV12-4 and TRBJ1-1, with a weak D call TRBD1 (6 bases). The V end lost 5 bases, the J end lost 1 base, and 11 bases lay between the germline ends. The CDR3 consists of 14 residues. The CDR3 region is CASSLTGSNTEAFF. The CDR3 bases are TGTGCCAGCAGTCTAACAGGGTCGAACACTGAAGCTTTCTTT.

In DNA, the CDR3 is TGCAGTGCTAGAAGGGCAGGCGGAGAGACCCAGTACTTC. It translates to CSARRAGGETQYF. The chain links TRBV20-1 to TRBJ2-5; no firm D call. Germline CDR1 DFQATT, CDR2 SNEGSKA (reference sequence). The CDR3 length is 13 residues. V lost 2 bases, J lost 4 bases, and 11 bases lay in between.

This clonotype was counted at least ten times. The chain recombines TRBV7-2 with TRBJ1-2, with TRBD1 as a possible D gene (5 bases). Germline CDR1 is SGHTA and CDR2 is FQGNSA. Trimming removed 1 base at V and 2 bases at J, with 14 bases between. The CDR3 has 16 residues. The CDR3 coding sequence is TGTGCCAGCAGCTTAGAATGGACAACCGCAAACTATGGCTACACCTTC. Amino acids: CASSLEWTTANYGYTF.

This clonotype occurred a few times. This chain joins TRBV3-1 and TRBJ2-2; D unresolved. There are 13 residues in the CDR3. V was pared by 4 bases and J by 7 bases, with 10 bases between. Per the germline V gene, CDR1 is LGHDT and CDR2 is YNNKEL (reference sequence). This CDR3 is CASSRRSFGELFF. DNA of the CDR3: TGTGCCAGCAGCCGACGTAGCTTCGGGGAGCTGTTTTTT.

For the CDR3, the DNA is TGCAGTGCTCCGCGGGAGACCTCGGGCAATGAGCAGTTCTTC. This gives the protein CSAPRETSGNEQFF. The chain joins TRBV20-1 to TRBJ2-1; 7 positions match TRBD2. This CDR3 is built from 14 residues. V dropped 5 bases and J dropped 6; count of bases not matched to a gene: 10. The germline V gene has CDR1 DFQATT and CDR2 SNEGSKA (reference sequence).

The chain carries TRBV5-1 and TRBJ2-1; TRBD2 aligns across 8 bases. This CDR3 is 15 amino acids long. Germline CDR1 reads SGHRS; CDR2 reads YFSETQ. V lost 2 bases and J lost 7; bases outside the gene matches: 8. CDR3 coding DNA: TGCGCCAGCAGCTTTGGCGGGAGGCTGAGTAATGAGCAGTTCTTC. Translation gives CASSFGGRLSNEQFF.

This chain connects TRBV28 to TRBJ1-6; 7 bases align to TRBD1. The V and J ends lost 6 bases and 6 bases, in that order; junction bases with no gene match: 8. CDR3 length: 15 residues. Germline CDR1 is MDHEN and CDR2 is SYDVKM. The CDR3 here is CASRRGTDLNSPLHF. The CDR3 region has the DNA TGTGCCAGCAGAAGGGGGACAGACCTTAATTCACCCCTCCACTTT.

There are a few counts of this clonotype. The chain combines TRBV23-1 with TRBJ2-4; 8 bases align to TRBD1. TRBV23-1 is an ORF, with its function uncertain. CDR3 size: 16 residues. The trim removed 6 bases at V and 0 bases at J, leaving 7 bases unmatched. The chain's CDR3 is CASSPPGQVAKNIQYF. CDR3 nucleotides: TGCGCCAGCAGCCCTCCGGGACAGGTAGCCAAAAACATTCAGTACTTC.

The table lists this clonotype with a few counts. The chain employs TRBV12-3 or TRBV12-4 and TRBJ2-3; TRBD2 matches at 8 bases. The CDR3 length is 16 residues. V lost 6 bases, J lost 0 bases, and 8 bases stayed unmatched. CDR3 protein: CASSRRGGLSTDTQYF. The CDR3 DNA follows: TGTGCCAGCAGCCGACGCGGGGGGCTGAGCACAGATACGCAGTATTTT.

The J gene is TRBJ2-5, the V gene TRBV18, with D tentatively TRBD1 (7 bases). Germline values: CDR1 KGHSH, CDR2 LQKENI. V lost 8 bases, J lost 13 bases, and 20 bases lay in between. The CDR3 is 12 amino acids. CDR3: CASTGGQEGRYF. DNA of the CDR3: TGTGCCAGCACAGGAGGACAGGAGGGACGGTACTTC.

This clonotype was recorded a few times. V is TRBV24-1 and J is TRBJ2-1; D gene unclear. The germline V gene has CDR1 KGHDR and CDR2 SFDVKD. Trimming took off 0 bases at V and 10 bases at J, with 3 bases between the two ends. The CDR3 has 11 amino acids. CDR3 amino acids: CATSDLGEQFF. The CDR3 bases are TGTGCCACCAGTGATTTGGGGGAGCAGTTCTTC.